The T cell receptor beta chain described here comes from a study of early T cells in non-severe SARS-CoV-2 infection. Across the whole study: Sequencing was performed on bulk RNA from unsorted whole blood, leaving chains unpaired.

The CDR3 contains 15 residues. V was clipped by 5 bases and J by 0 bases; unmatched bases: 7. Germline CDR1 reads SGHVS; CDR2 reads FNYEAQ. Study observations and caveats: There was a bias toward anti-spike CD8 responses in VDJdb matching, which missed private and CD4 specificities.

Molecules of cDNA were individually given unique molecular identifiers that were attached to them. Using its own MiXCR run on the 5' RACE reads, TCRdb lists one record per CDR3 protein. The sample contains under 85,000 distinct CDR3 sequences, 9.5% to 15% of which appear only once. This clonotype was observed a handful of times. Its target is not known. This TCR was recovered from an adult who was a healthcare worker with PCR-confirmed SARS-CoV-2 infection or an uninfected control (not recorded which). The donor label of this sample is uncertain. This chain links TRBV7-6 with TRBJ2-7, with 7 bases matching TRBD1. The sample here was whole blood, taken at baseline. CDR3 coding DNA: TGTGCCAGCAGCCCCCGGGACAGTTCCTCCTACGAGCAGTACTTC. The encoded protein is CASSPRDSSSYEQYF.